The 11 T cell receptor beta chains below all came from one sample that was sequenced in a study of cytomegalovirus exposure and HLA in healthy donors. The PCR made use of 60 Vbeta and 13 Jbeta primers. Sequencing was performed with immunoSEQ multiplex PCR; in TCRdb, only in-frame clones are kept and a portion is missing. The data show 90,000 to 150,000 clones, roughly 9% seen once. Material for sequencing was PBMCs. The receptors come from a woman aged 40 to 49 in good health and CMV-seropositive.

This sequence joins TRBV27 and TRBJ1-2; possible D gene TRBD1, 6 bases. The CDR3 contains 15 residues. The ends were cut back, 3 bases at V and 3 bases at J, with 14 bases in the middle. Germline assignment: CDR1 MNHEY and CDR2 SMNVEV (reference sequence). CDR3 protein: CASSLGGTNHYGYTF. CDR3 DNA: TGTGCCAGCAGTTTGGGAGGGACAAATCACTATGGCTACACCTTC.

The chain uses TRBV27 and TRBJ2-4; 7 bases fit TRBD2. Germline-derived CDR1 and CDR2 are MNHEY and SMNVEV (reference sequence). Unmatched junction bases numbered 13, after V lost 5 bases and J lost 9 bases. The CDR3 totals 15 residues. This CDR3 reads CASSSGTEQWGIQYF. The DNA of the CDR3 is TGTGCCAGCAGTAGCGGGACTGAGCAATGGGGCATTCAGTACTTC.

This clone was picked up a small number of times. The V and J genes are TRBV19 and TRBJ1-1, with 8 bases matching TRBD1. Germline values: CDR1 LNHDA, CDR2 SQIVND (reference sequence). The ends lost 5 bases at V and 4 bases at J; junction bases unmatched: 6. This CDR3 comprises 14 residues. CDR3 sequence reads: CASSSRQGLTEAFF. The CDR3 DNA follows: TGTGCCAGTAGTTCAAGACAGGGGCTCACTGAAGCTTTCTTT.

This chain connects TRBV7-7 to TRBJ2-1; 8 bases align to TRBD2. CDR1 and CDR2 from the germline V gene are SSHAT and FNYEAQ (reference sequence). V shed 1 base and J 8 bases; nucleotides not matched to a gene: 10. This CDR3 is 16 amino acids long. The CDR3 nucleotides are TGTGCCAGCAGCTTAGGGGTAGCGGGGAGACGTGATGAGCAGTTCTTC. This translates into CASSLGVAGRRDEQFF.

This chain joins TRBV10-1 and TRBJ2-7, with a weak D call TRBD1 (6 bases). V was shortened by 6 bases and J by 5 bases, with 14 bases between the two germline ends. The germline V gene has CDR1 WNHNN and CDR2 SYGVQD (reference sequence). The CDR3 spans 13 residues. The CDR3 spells CASSPTGLNEQYF. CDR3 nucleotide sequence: TGCGCCAGCAGCCCGACAGGATTAAACGAGCAGTACTTC.

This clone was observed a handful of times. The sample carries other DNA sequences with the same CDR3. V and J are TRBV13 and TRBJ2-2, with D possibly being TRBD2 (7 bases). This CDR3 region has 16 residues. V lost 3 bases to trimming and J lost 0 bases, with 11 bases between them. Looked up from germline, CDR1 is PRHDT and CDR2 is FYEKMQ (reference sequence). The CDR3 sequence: CASSLRGPTNTGELFF. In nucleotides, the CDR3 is TGTGCCAGCAGCTTGCGGGGGCCTACGAACACCGGGGAGCTGTTTTTT. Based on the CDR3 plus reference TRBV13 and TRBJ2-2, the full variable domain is AAGVIQSPRHLIKEKRETATLKCYPIPRHDTVYWYQQGPGQDPQFLISFYEKMQSDKGSIPDRFSAQQFSDYHSELNMSSLELGDSALYFCASSLRGPTNTGELFFGEGSRLTVL.

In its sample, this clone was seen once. The DNA of the CDR3 is TGTGCCAGCACTCTATCTTCAAGCAATCAGCCCCAGCATTTT. Translating gives CASTLSSSNQPQHF. V gene TRBV19 combines with J gene TRBJ1-5; D remains ambiguous. Looked up from germline, CDR1 is LNHDA and CDR2 is SQIVND (reference sequence). V shed 9 bases and J shed 1 base, with 13 bases lying between them. This CDR3 is 14 amino acids long.

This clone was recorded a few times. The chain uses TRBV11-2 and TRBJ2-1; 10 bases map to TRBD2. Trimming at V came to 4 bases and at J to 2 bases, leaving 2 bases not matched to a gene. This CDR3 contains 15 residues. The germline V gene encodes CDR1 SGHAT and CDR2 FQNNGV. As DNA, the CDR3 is TGTGCCAGCAGCTCTACTAGCGGGGCCTACAATGAGCAGTTCTTC. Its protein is CASSSTSGAYNEQFF.

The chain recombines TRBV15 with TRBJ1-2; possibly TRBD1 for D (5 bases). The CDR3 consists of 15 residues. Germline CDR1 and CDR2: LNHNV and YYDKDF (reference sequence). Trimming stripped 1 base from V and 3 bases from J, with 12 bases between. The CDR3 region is CATSRGTGAHYGYTF. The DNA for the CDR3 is TGTGCCACCAGCAGAGGCACAGGTGCCCACTATGGCTACACCTTC.

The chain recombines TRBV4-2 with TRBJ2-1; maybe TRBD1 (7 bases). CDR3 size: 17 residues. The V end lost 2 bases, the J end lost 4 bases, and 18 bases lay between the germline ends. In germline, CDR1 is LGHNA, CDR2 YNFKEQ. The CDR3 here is CASSQKTGADRYNEQFF. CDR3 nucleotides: TGTGCCAGCAGCCAAAAAACGGGGGCGGACAGGTACAATGAGCAGTTCTTC.

Here the CDR3 reads CASSYSTGGYEQYF. The DNA for the CDR3 is TGTGCCAGCAGTTACTCCACAGGGGGATACGAGCAGTACTTC. This sequence joins TRBV6-5 and TRBJ2-7; 8 nucleotides match TRBD1. There are 14 residues in the CDR3. Germline-derived CDR1 and CDR2 are MNHEY and SVGAGI. With 0 bases clipped from V and 4 bases from J, the junction kept 2 bases outside the gene matches.